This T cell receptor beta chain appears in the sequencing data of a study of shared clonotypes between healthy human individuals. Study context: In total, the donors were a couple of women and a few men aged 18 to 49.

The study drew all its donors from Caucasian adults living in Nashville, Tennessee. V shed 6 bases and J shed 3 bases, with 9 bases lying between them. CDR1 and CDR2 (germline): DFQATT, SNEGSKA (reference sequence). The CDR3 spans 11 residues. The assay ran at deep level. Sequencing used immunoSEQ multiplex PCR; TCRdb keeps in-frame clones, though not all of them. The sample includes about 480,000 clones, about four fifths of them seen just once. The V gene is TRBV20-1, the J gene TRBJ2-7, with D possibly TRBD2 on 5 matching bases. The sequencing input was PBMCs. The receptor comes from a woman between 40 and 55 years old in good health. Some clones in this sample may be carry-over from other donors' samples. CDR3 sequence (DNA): TGCAGTGCAGGACTGGGCTACGAGCAGTACTTC. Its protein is CSAGLGYEQYF.